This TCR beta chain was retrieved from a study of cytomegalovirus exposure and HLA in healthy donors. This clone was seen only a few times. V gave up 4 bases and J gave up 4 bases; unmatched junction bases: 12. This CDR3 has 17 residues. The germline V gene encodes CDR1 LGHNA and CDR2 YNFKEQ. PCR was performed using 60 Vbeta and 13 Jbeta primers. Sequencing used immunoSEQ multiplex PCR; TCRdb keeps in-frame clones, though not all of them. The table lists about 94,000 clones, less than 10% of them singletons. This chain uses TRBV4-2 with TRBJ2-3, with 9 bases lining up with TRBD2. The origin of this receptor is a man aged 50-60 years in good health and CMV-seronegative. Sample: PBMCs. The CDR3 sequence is CASSPAVGAGGSDTQYF. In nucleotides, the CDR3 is TGTGCCAGCAGCCCGGCGGTTGGAGCGGGAGGTTCAGATACGCAGTATTTT.